These 10 T cell receptor beta chains originate from one sample sequenced in a study of radiotherapy plus CTLA-4 blockade in lung cancer. The table came from immunoSEQ multiplex PCR; TCRdb's copy has only in-frame clones and leaves some out. The table has some 98,000 clones, 75% to 85% seen once; the top ten hold 3% to 4%. The sample here was peripheral blood, taken from a patient treated with radiotherapy plus ipilimumab. These receptors all stem from a human donor with non-small cell lung cancer who had a partial response to radiotherapy plus ipilimumab.

The chain couples TRBV4-1 to TRBJ2-6; the D gene is possibly TRBD1 (6 bases). Trimming stripped 4 bases from V and 0 bases from J, with 25 bases between. The CDR3 is 21 residues long. Germline CDR1 MGHRA, CDR2 YSYEKL. The CDR3: CASSRLPLGGRGNSGANVLTF. The CDR3 DNA follows: TGCGCCAGCAGCCGACTCCCGTTAGGAGGCAGGGGAAACTCTGGGGCCAACGTCCTGACTTTC.

This chain links TRBV10-3 with TRBJ2-7, with 8 nucleotides matching TRBD1. The V segment lost 4 bases and the J segment 2 bases; nucleotides outside the gene matches: 4. CDR1 is ENHRY, CDR2 SYGVKD, per germline. The CDR3 loop spans 14 amino acids. The CDR3 spells CAISGTGRTYEQYF. The CDR3, as DNA: TGTGCCATCAGTGGGACAGGGCGAACCTACGAGCAGTACTTC.

For the CDR3, the DNA is TGTGCCAGCAGCTCGAGGGAGACTAGCGGGAGATTGGATACGCAGTATTTT. It specifies CASSSRETSGRLDTQYF. This sequence joins TRBV5-5 and TRBJ2-3; TRBD2 matches 12 bases. Germline CDR1 and CDR2: SGHKS and YYEKEE (reference sequence). The CDR3 is 17 residues long. V gave up 3 bases and J gave up 6 bases; unmatched junction bases: 11.

The chain employs TRBV9 and TRBJ2-3, with 10 positions matching TRBD2. V shed 6 bases and J 2 bases; nucleotides not matched to a gene: 6. This CDR3 comprises 15 residues. Germline V CDR1 and CDR2: SGDLS, YYNGEE. The CDR3 DNA reads TGTGCCAGCACCAAGACTAGCGGGTTCACAGATACGCAGTATTTT. It is translated as CASTKTSGFTDTQYF.

This rearrangement joins TRBV6-1 to TRBJ2-2; the D is unclear. This CDR3 has 15 residues. V lost 1 base, J lost 6 bases, and 12 bases lay in between. The V gene's germline CDR1 is MNHNS and CDR2 SASEGT. CDR3 region: CASSEVWNRPGELFF. The CDR3 bases are TGTGCCAGCAGTGAAGTGTGGAACAGACCCGGGGAGCTGTTTTTT.

The chain links TRBV11-1 to TRBJ1-1; D possibly corresponds to TRBD1 (6 bases). CDR3 length: 15 amino acids. The V end was cut by 2 bases, the J end by 4 bases, with 14 bases between. Germline CDR1 and CDR2: SGHAT and FQDESV (reference sequence). The CDR3 DNA sequence: TGTGCCAGCAGCTTAACTCTCGAGGGGGTCACTGAAGCTTTCTTT. It encodes CASSLTLEGVTEAFF. The whole variable domain, remainder taken from reference TRBV11-1 and TRBJ1-1, is EAEVAQSPRYKITEKSQAVAFWCDPISGHATLYWYRQILGQGPELLVQFQDESVVDDSQLPKDRFSAERLKGVDSTLKIQPAELGDSAMYLCASSLTLEGVTEAFFGQGTRLTVV.

The chain uses TRBV30 and TRBJ2-1, with a possible D match to TRBD1 (5 bases). This CDR3 is built from 15 residues. Germline V gives CDR1 GTSNPN, CDR2 SVGIG (reference sequence). Between the trimmed V and J ends, which lost 0 bases and 3 bases, there was a span of 12 bases. The CDR3 sequence is CAWSVMGRDYNEQFF. Here the CDR3 DNA reads TGTGCCTGGAGTGTAATGGGCAGGGACTACAATGAGCAGTTCTTC.

The chain uses TRBV6-1 and TRBJ2-7; no clear D gene. The germline CDR1 and CDR2 sequences are MNHNS and SASEGT. Trimming took off 5 bases at V and 3 bases at J, with 8 bases between the two ends. This CDR3 has 12 residues. CDR3 protein: CASSPHNYEQYF. CDR3 DNA sequence: TGTGCCAGCAGTCCTCACAACTACGAGCAGTACTTC.

The J gene is TRBJ1-1, the V gene TRBV2; no clear D. Deletions cut 0 bases from V and 8 bases from J, with 10 bases between. The CDR3 consists of 13 residues. Germline lookup yields CDR1 SNHLY and CDR2 FYNNEI. The CDR3 nucleotides are TGTGCCAGCAGTGAAGCCTTAACCAGGGAAGCTTTCTTT. Translating it yields CASSEALTREAFF. Complete variable domain (other parts from reference TRBV2 and TRBJ1-1): EPEVTQTPSHQVTQMGQEVILRCVPISNHLYFYWYRQILGQKVEFLVSFYNNEISEKSEIFDDQFSVERPDGSNFTLKIRSTKLEDSAMYFCASSEALTREAFFGQGTRLTVV.

J is TRBJ1-5 and V is TRBV6-1; 8 bases align to TRBD1. Trimming cost V 8 bases and J 6 bases; bases outside gene matches: 12. CDR3 length: 15 residues. Germline-derived CDR1 and CDR2 are MNHNS and SASEGT. This chain's CDR3 is CASLLSQGAGQPQHF. In DNA form, the CDR3 reads TGTGCCAGCCTACTAAGCCAGGGGGCTGGTCAGCCCCAGCATTTT.